The 24 T cell receptor beta chains below were found in one sample sequenced in a study of T cell responses to AZD1222 COVID-19 vaccine. Some clones are missing from TCRdb's copy, which holds only in-frame ones; the method was immunoSEQ multiplex PCR. The sample has over 100,000 clones, around 94% seen once. Sequencing used peripheral blood, obtained on day 0 of AZD1222 vaccination. Every receptor here comes from an adult in good health.

The chain employs TRBV4-2 and TRBJ1-2, with a weak D call TRBD1 (5 bases). Germline-derived CDR1 and CDR2 are LGHNA and YNFKEQ. V was cut by 1 base and J by 3 bases, with 15 bases left in between. The CDR3 spans 16 residues. The CDR3 sequence: CASSQGGGTGDYGYTF. DNA of the CDR3: TGTGCCAGCAGCCAAGGTGGGGGGACGGGAGACTATGGCTACACCTTC.

The V gene is TRBV19, the J gene TRBJ2-1, with TRBD2 matching 8 bases. Losses at the gene ends were 1 base for V and 3 bases for J; bases not matched to a gene: 2. CDR1 and CDR2 (germline): LNHDA, SQIVND (reference sequence). The CDR3 contains 15 residues. CDR3 nucleotide sequence: TGTGCCAGTAGTATAGGTAGCGGGATCTACAATGAGCAGTTCTTC. Translating it yields CASSIGSGIYNEQFF.

The chain combines TRBV7-2 with TRBJ1-3, with D perhaps TRBD1 (6 bases). The V end lost 5 bases, the J end lost 7 bases, and 12 bases lay between the germline ends. The CDR3 length is 13 residues. CDR1 is SGHTA and CDR2 is FQGNSA in the germline V gene. The DNA for the CDR3 is TGTGCCAGCAGCAGTCAGGGGACGAACACCATATATTTT. Protein sequence: CASSSQGTNTIYF.

The V call is TRBV10-3, the J call TRBJ2-7, with a tentative D call TRBD2 (6 bases). V was shortened by 11 bases and J by 2 bases, with 19 bases between the two germline ends. This CDR3 has 14 residues. Per germline, CDR1 ENHRY and CDR2 SYGVKD. DNA of the CDR3: TGTGCCGCAACGAACGGGACGGGAGCCTACGAGCAGTACTTC. Translating it yields CAATNGTGAYEQYF.

Details on this clone: One end of the junction varies from germline; a read error may be responsible. The sample carries other DNA sequences with the same CDR3. The chain recombines TRBV6-1 with TRBJ1-6; D unresolved. The germline V gene encodes CDR1 MNHNS and CDR2 SASEGT. This CDR3 comprises 13 residues. In DNA, the CDR3 is TGCGCCAGCAGTGAATGGAGGAATTCACCCCTCCACTTT. Amino acid sequence: CASSEWRNSPLHF.

About this clone itself: Compared with germline, one end of the junction differs, possibly owing to a read error. The J gene is TRBJ1-1, the V gene TRBV6-6; D is uncertain. Germline V CDR1 and CDR2: MNHNY, SVGAGI (reference sequence). There are 12 residues in the CDR3. This CDR3 is CASSPQYPEAFF. The CDR3 nucleotides read TGTGCCAGCAGTCCTCAGTACCCTGAGGCTTTCTTT.

V is TRBV13 and J is TRBJ1-6; TRBD1 aligns across 9 bases. The V and J ends lost 5 bases and 6 bases, in that order; junction bases with no gene match: 5. The germline gives CDR1 PRHDT, CDR2 FYEKMQ (reference sequence). This CDR3 has 15 amino acids. CDR3 in DNA: TGTGCCAGCAGCATGGGGACAGGGTTTAATTCACCCCTCCACTTT. Translating it yields CASSMGTGFNSPLHF.

The chain carries TRBV6-2 or TRBV6-3 and TRBJ1-1; D is unclear. The V gene's germline CDR1 is MNHEY and CDR2 SVGEGT. Between the trimmed V and J ends, which lost 2 bases and 0 bases, there was a span of 7 bases. The CDR3 has 14 amino acids. The CDR3, as DNA: TGTGCCAGCAGTTACCCAAACATGAACACTGAAGCTTTCTTT. This gives the protein CASSYPNMNTEAFF.

V is TRBV6-2 or TRBV6-3 and J is TRBJ1-2, with TRBD1 matching over 7 bases. Germline CDR1 is MNHEY and CDR2 is SVGEGT. The CDR3 is made up of 17 amino acids. J was trimmed by 0 bases and V by 4 bases; bases with no gene match: 11. CDR3: CASSSYSDREANYGYTF. Here the CDR3 DNA reads TGTGCCAGCAGTTCCTACAGCGACAGGGAAGCTAACTATGGCTACACCTTC.

This clone was picked up one time. The genes are TRBV6-6 and TRBJ2-3; D possibly uses TRBD1 or TRBD2 (5 bases each). Germline-derived CDR1 and CDR2 are MNHNY and SVGAGI (reference sequence). Deletions cut 8 bases from V and 2 bases from J, with 8 bases between. CDR3 length: 12 amino acids. CDR3 in amino acids: CASGGPTDTQYF. In nucleotides, the CDR3 is TGTGCCAGCGGGGGACCCACAGATACGCAGTATTTT.

Written as DNA, the CDR3 is TGCAGCGTGACGAACTACAGGGCGGCTGGGGCCAACGTCCTGACTTTC. Its protein product is CSVTNYRAAGANVLTF. The chain has TRBV29-1 and TRBJ2-6; the D gene is possibly TRBD1 (6 bases). The CDR3 runs to 16 residues. V gave up 6 bases and J gave up 2 bases, with 17 bases separating them. CDR1 is SQVTM and CDR2 is ANQGSEA in the germline V gene.

The CDR3 bases are TGTGCCAGCAGCACTCTTGATGGAGCGGAGACCCAGTACTTC. Amino acid sequence: CASSTLDGAETQYF. V is TRBV5-8 and J is TRBJ2-5; D gene uncertain. Deletions cut 4 bases from V and 5 bases from J, with 15 bases between. CDR3 length equals 14 residues. From germline, CDR1 is SGHTS and CDR2 YDEGEE.

This rearrangement joins TRBV5-8 to TRBJ2-3; 9 bases agree with TRBD1. From germline, CDR1 is SGHTS and CDR2 YDEGEE. The CDR3 is made up of 18 amino acids. Losses at the gene ends were 0 bases for V and 4 bases for J; bases not matched to a gene: 12. The CDR3 loop reads CASSLGELWTGVADTQYF. The CDR3 DNA reads TGTGCCAGCAGCTTGGGGGAACTCTGGACAGGGGTAGCAGATACGCAGTATTTT.

J is TRBJ2-7 and V is TRBV7-9, with 7 bases that match TRBD2. Trimming at V came to 7 bases and at J to 3 bases, leaving 9 bases not matched to a gene. In germline, CDR1 is SEHNR, CDR2 FQNEAQ (reference sequence). The length of the CDR3 is 14 residues. Written as DNA, the CDR3 is TGTGCCAGCAACCCGTCCGGGGGGTTCTACGAGCAGTACTTC. Protein: CASNPSGGFYEQYF.

The chain joins TRBV11-2 to TRBJ2-7, with TRBD2 matching 8 bases. Germline CDR1 SGHAT, CDR2 FQNNGV. V lost 5 bases, J lost 4 bases, and 10 bases stayed unmatched. CDR3 length: 15 residues. This chain's CDR3 is CASSPQRENRYEQYF. In nucleotides, the CDR3 is TGTGCCAGCAGCCCTCAGCGGGAGAATCGGTACGAGCAGTACTTC.

V gene TRBV19 combines with J gene TRBJ1-2, with D unclear. With 8 bases removed from V and 5 bases from J, the gap between germline ends came to 18 bases. This CDR3 comprises 14 residues. CDR1 LNHDA and CDR2 SQIVND come from the germline V gene (reference sequence). The chain's CDR3 is CASYGHLNGYGYTF. The CDR3 DNA follows: TGTGCCAGTTATGGTCACTTGAACGGGTATGGCTACACCTTC. The full variable domain, completed using reference TRBV19 and TRBJ1-2, is DGGITQSPKYLFRKEGQNVTLSCEQNLNHDAMYWYRQDPGQGLRLIYYSQIVNDFQKGDIAEGYSVSREKKESFPLTVTSAQKNPTAFYLCASYGHLNGYGYTFGSGTRLTVV.

V usage is TRBV3-1 (or the pseudogene TRBV3-2) and J usage is TRBJ2-2; 10 bases line up with TRBD2. Trimming at V came to 8 bases and at J to 6 bases, leaving 3 bases not matched to a gene. This CDR3 region has 13 residues. Looked up from germline, CDR1 is LGHDT and CDR2 is YNNKEL (reference sequence). CDR3: CASLSGRAGELFF. The CDR3 DNA is TGTGCCAGCCTCAGCGGGAGGGCCGGGGAGCTGTTTTTT.

CDR3: CASTSRGADTQYF. The DNA for the CDR3 is TGTGCCAGCACGAGTAGAGGGGCAGATACGCAGTATTTT. The genes are TRBV2 and TRBJ2-3, with D perhaps TRBD1 or TRBD2 (5 bases each). This CDR3 contains 13 residues. Germline-derived CDR1 and CDR2 are SNHLY and FYNNEI. V was pared by 7 bases and J by 4 bases, with 12 bases between.

J is TRBJ1-6 and V is TRBV6-1; D is undetermined. The ends were cut back, 3 bases at V and 9 bases at J, with 9 bases in the middle. Germline values: CDR1 MNHNS, CDR2 SASEGT. CDR3 size: 13 residues. The CDR3 DNA follows: TGTGCCAGCAGTGATGACTTTACTTCACCCCTCCACTTT. This translates into CASSDDFTSPLHF.

The rearrangement uses TRBV7-8 and TRBJ1-1; TRBD1 matches at 8 bases. With 2 bases clipped from V and 11 bases from J, the junction kept 10 bases outside the gene matches. Germline V gene lookup returns CDR1 SGHVS and CDR2 FQNEAQ. CDR3 length: 14 amino acids. CDR3 nucleotide sequence: TGTGCCAGCAGCTTAACGAGACAGGGGCAGTACGCTTTCTTT. It encodes CASSLTRQGQYAFF. The variable domain in full, completed from reference TRBV7-8 and TRBJ1-1, reads GAGVSQSPRYKVAKRGQDVALRCDPISGHVSLFWYQQALGQGPEFLTYFQNEAQLDKSGLPSDRFFAERPEGSVSTLKIQRTQQEDSAVYLCASSLTRQGQYAFFGQGTRLTVV.

The chain uses TRBV9 and TRBJ1-2, with TRBD1 matching 10 bases. The CDR3 loop spans 15 amino acids. Unmatched junction bases numbered 7, after V lost 3 bases and J lost 5 bases. Germline lookup yields CDR1 SGDLS and CDR2 YYNGEE. The CDR3 protein is CASSGPGQGRYGYTF. CDR3 nucleotide sequence: TGTGCCAGCAGCGGCCCGGGACAGGGGAGGTATGGCTACACCTTC.

About this clone: This sample also contains other DNA sequences that code for the same CDR3. This chain joins TRBV2 and TRBJ1-5, with a possible D match to TRBD1 (5 bases). CDR1 is SNHLY and CDR2 is FYNNEI in the germline V gene. Trimming removed 5 bases from V and 2 bases from J, with 10 bases in between. This CDR3 contains 14 residues. The CDR3 reads CASSPQGGNQPQHF. DNA of the CDR3: TGTGCCAGCAGTCCCCAGGGCGGCAATCAGCCCCAGCATTTT.

V usage is TRBV7-3 and J usage is TRBJ2-7; tentatively, D is TRBD1 (6 bases). Between the trimmed V and J ends, which lost 5 bases and 2 bases, there was a span of 10 bases. The CDR3 totals 13 residues. Germline assignment: CDR1 SGHTA and CDR2 FQGTGA. CDR3 bases: TGTGCCAGCAGCATAGACAGGACCTACGAGCAGTACTTC. Amino acid sequence: CASSIDRTYEQYF.

The chain is built from TRBV3-1 (or the pseudogene TRBV3-2) and TRBJ2-1; a weak D match, TRBD1 (5 bases). The germline V gene encodes CDR1 LGHDT and CDR2 YNNKEL (reference sequence). V was pared by 6 bases and J by 4 bases, with 13 bases between. The CDR3 is 14 residues long. The CDR3 region is CASRSLGAYNEQFF. The CDR3 DNA is TGTGCCAGCAGGTCTCTTGGGGCGTACAATGAGCAGTTCTTC.